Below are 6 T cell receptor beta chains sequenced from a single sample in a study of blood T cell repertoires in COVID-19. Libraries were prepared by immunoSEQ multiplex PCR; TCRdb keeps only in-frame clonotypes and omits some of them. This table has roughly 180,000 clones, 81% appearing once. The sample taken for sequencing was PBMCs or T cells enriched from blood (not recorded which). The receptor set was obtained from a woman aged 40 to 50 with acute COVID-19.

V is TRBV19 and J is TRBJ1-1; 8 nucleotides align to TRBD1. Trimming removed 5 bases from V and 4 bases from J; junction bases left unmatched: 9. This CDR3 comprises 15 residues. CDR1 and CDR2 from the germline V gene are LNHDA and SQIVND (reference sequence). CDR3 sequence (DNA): TGTGCCAGTAGTCCCGGGACAGGCCGAGGCACTGAAGCTTTCTTT. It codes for CASSPGTGRGTEAFF.

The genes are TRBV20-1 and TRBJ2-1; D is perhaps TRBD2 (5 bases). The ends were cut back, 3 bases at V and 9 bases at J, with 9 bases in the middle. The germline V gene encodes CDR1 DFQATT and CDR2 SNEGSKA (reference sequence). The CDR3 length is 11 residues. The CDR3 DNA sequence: TGCAGTGCTAGCGGGGATCGTGAGCAGTTCTTC. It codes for CSASGDREQFF.

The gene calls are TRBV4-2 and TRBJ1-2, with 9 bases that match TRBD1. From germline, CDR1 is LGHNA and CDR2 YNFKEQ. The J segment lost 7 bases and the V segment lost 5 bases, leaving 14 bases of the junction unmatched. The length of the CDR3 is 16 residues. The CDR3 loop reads CASSSGQGFGGRGYTF. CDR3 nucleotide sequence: TGTGCCAGCAGCTCTGGACAGGGGTTTGGCGGTCGTGGCTACACCTTC.

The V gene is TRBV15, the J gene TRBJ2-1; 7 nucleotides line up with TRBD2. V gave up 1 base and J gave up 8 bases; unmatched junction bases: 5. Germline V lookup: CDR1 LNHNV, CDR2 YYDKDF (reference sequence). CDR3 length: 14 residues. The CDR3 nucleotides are TGTGCCACCAGCAGAGGAGTGGGGAGGGATGAGCAGTTCTTC. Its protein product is CATSRGVGRDEQFF.

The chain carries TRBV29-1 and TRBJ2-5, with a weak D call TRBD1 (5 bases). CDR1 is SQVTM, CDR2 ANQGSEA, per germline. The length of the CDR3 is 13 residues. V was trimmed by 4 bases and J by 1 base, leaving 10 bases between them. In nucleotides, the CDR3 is TGCAGCGTTGTCAGGACATTCCAAGAGACCCAGTACTTC. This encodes CSVVRTFQETQYF.

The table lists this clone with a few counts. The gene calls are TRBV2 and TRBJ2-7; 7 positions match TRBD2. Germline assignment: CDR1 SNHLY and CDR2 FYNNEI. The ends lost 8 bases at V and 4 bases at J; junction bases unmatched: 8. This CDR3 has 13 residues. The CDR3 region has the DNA TGTGCCAGCGGTCGACTAGCAGTATACGAGCAGTACGTC. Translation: CASGRLAVYEQYV.